This T cell receptor (beta chain) was documented in a study of CXCR3-negative and CXCR3-positive naive CD8 T cells. The study, taken as a whole, reports: TRB CDR3s of CXCR3-positive naive cells were more hydrophobic than those of CXCR3-negative naive cells. Diversity ran similarly high across both naive subsets but far lower in memory CD8+ cells.

Points on this clonotype: Its antigen remains unidentified.

Carrying UMI labels, the TRB cDNA libraries were prepared through 5' RACE. With the 5' RACE reads reprocessed, TCRdb shows one record per CDR3 protein and no DNA. The sample table sets out under 85,000 distinct CDR3 sequences. The CDR3 extends over 16 amino acids. The chain has TRBV12-3 or TRBV12-4 and TRBJ2-1; no DNA is available, so the TRBD1 call from TCRdb remains unchecked. This receptor was identified in a human donor in good health. Some clones in this sample may be carry-over from other donors' samples. Sample: naive CXCR3- CD8+ T cells from blood. Subset of the sample: CD45RO-CCR7+CD27+CD95- naive CD8+ T cells lacking CXCR3 (TNR3-). CDR3: CASRPGQGAQENEQFF.